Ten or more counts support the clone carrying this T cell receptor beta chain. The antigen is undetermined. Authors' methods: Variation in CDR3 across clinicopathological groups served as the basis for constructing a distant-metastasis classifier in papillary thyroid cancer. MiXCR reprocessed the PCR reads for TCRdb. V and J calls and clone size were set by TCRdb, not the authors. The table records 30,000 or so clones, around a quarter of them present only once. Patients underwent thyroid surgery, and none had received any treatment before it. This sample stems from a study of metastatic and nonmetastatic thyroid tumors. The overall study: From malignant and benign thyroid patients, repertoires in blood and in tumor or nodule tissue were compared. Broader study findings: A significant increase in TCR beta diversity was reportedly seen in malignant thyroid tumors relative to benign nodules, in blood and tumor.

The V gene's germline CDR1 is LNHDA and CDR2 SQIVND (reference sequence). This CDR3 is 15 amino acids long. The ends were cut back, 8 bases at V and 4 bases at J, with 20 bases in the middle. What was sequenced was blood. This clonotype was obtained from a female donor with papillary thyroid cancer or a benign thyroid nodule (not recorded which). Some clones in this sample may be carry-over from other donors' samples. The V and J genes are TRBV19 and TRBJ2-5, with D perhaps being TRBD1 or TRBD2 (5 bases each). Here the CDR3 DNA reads TGTGCCAGTTCGTCAGGGAGTTTAAGGTCAGAGACCCAGTACTTC. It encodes CASSSGSLRSETQYF.